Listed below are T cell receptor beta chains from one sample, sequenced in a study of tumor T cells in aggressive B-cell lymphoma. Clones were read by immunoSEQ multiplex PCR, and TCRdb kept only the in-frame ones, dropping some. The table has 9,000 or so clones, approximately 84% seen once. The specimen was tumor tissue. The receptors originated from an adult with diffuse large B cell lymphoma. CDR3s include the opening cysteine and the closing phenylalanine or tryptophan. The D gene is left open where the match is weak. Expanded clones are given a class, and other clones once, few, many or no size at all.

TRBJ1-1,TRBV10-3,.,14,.,CATREGLMNTEAFF,TGTGCCACCCGAGAGGGCCTAATGAACACTGAAGCTTTCTTT
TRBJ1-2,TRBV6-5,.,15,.,CASSKTARGWYGYTF,TGTGCCAGCAGCAAGACTGCCAGGGGTTGGTATGGCTACACCTTC
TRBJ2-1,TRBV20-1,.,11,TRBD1,CSASRGYEQFF,TGCAGTGCTAGCAGGGGGTATGAGCAGTTCTTC
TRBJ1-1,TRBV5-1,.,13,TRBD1,CASSWTGDTEAFF,TGCGCCAGCAGCTGGACAGGGGACACTGAAGCTTTCTTT
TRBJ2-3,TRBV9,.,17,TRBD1,CASSVFGTGQGTDTQYF,TGTGCCAGCAGCGTATTCGGAACGGGACAGGGAACAGATACGCAGTATTTT
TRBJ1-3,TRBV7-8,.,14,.,CASSYRGSGNTIYF,TGTGCCAGCAGCTATAGGGGCTCTGGAAACACCATATATTTT
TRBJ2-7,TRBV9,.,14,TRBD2,CASSPGTTPYEQYF,TGTGCCAGCAGCCCAGGGACTACCCCCTACGAGCAGTACTTC
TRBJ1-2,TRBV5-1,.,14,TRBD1,CANSLKDRLYGYTF,TGCGCCAACAGCCTAAAGGACAGGTTATATGGCTACACCTTC
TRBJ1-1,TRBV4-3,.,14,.,CASSHGRLGTEAFF,TGCGCCAGCAGCCACGGAAGACTAGGAACTGAAGCTTTCTTT
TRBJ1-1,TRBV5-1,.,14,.,CASSLEGVNTEAFF,TGCGCCAGCAGCTTAGAAGGGGTTAACACTGAAGCTTTCTTT
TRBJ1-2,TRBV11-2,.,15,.,CASSLRADSSYGYTF,TGTGCCAGCAGCTTAAGGGCAGACAGTTCCTATGGCTACACCTTC
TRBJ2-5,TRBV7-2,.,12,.,CASSFDGGTQYF,TGTGCCAGCAGCTTCGACGGGGGGACCCAGTACTTC
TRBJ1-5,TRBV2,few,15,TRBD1,CASSGSRTGGQPQHF,TGTGCCAGCAGTGGGTCGCGGACAGGCGGACAGCCCCAGCATTTT
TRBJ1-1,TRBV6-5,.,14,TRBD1,CASSYADRGTEAFF,TGTGCCAGCAGTTATGCGGACAGGGGGACTGAAGCTTTCTTT
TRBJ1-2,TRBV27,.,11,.,CASSLGGSYTF,TGTGCCAGCAGTTTGGGGGGAAGCTACACCTTC
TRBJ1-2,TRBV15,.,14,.,CATSRDGQNYGYTF,TGTGCCACCAGCAGAGATGGACAAAACTATGGCTACACCTTC
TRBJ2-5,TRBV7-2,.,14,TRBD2,CASSPRTSKETQYF,TGTGCCAGCAGTCCCAGGACTAGTAAAGAGACCCAGTACTTC
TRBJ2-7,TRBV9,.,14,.,CASSEAPDTYEQYF,TGTGCCAGCAGCGAGGCCCCTGACACCTACGAGCAGTACTTC
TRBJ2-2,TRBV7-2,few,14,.,CASSLRANTGELFF,TGTGCCAGCAGCTTGAGAGCGAACACCGGGGAGCTGTTTTTT
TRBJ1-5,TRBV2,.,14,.,CASRDDRSHQPQHF,TGTGCCAGCAGGGATGACAGGTCCCATCAGCCCCAGCATTTT
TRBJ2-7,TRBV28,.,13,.,CASSGEDSYEQYF,TGTGCCAGCAGCGGTGAGGACTCCTACGAGCAGTACTTC
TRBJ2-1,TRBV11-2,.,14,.,CASSLGAIVNEQFF,TGTGCCAGCAGCTTGGGGGCAATTGTAAATGAGCAGTTCTTC
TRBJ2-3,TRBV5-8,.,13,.,CASIWTSTDTQYF,TGTGCCAGCATATGGACAAGCACAGATACGCAGTATTTT
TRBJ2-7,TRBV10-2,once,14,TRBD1,CASSESQGTYEQYF,TGCGCTAGCAGTGAGTCACAGGGGACCTACGAGCAGTACTTC
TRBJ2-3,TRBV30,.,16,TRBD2,CAWSDPHGGGTDTQYF,TGTGCCTGGAGCGACCCCCACGGGGGGGGCACAGATACGCAGTATTTT
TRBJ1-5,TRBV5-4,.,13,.,CASISGGYGPQHF,TGTGCCAGCATCAGCGGTGGGTATGGGCCCCAGCATTTT
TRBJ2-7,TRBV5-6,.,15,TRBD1,CASSEQGQGAYEQYF,TGTGCCAGCAGCGAACAGGGCCAGGGGGCCTACGAGCAGTACTTC
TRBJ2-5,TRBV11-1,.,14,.,CASSRAQGKETQYF,TGTGCCAGCAGCCGGGCCCAGGGGAAAGAGACCCAGTACTTC
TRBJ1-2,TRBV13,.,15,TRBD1,CASSSRSQGAYGYTF,TGTGCCAGCAGCTCGAGAAGCCAGGGGGCGTATGGCTACACCTTC
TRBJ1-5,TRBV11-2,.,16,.,CASSSSTGSENQPQHF,TGTGCCAGCAGCTCCTCCACAGGGTCTGAAAATCAGCCCCAGCATTTT
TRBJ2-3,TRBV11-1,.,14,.,CASSLGTSTDTQYF,TGTGCCAGCAGCTTAGGGACTAGCACAGATACGCAGTATTTT
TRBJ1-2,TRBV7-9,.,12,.,CAIEHREGGYTF,TGTGCCATAGAACACCGGGAGGGTGGCTACACCTTC
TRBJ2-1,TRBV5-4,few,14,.,CASGALAPRDEQFF,TGTGCCAGCGGCGCGCTCGCCCCCCGGGATGAGCAGTTCTTC
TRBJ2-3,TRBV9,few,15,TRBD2,CASSVGGGSTDTQYF,TGTGCCAGCAGCGTTGGCGGGGGAAGCACAGATACGCAGTATTTT
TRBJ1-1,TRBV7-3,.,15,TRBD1,CASSLRGTGNTEAFF,TGTGCCAGCAGCTTAAGAGGGACAGGGAACACTGAAGCTTTCTTT
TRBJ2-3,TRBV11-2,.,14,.,CASSLRTYADTQYF,TGTGCCAGCAGCCTACGAACCTATGCAGATACGCAGTATTTT
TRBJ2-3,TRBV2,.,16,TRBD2,CASSELAGRGGNTQYF,TGTGCCAGCAGTGAATTAGCGGGGCGGGGGGGCAATACGCAGTATTTT
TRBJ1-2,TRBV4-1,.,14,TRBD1,CASSPRDRAGGYTF,TGCGCCAGCAGCCCACGGGACAGGGCGGGGGGCTACACCTTC
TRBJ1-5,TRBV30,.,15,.,CAWSLEGVQGQPQHF,TGTGCCTGGAGTCTCGAAGGGGTACAGGGACAGCCCCAGCATTTT
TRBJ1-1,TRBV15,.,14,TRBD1,CATSSLQGKAEAFF,TGTGCCACCAGCAGTCTACAGGGGAAGGCTGAAGCTTTCTTT
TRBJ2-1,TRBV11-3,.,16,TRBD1,CASSLDGGQGANEQFF,TGTGCCAGCAGCTTAGATGGTGGACAGGGGGCCAATGAGCAGTTCTTC
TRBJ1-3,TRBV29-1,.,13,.,CSAARTEGNTIYF,TGCAGCGCCGCCAGGACGGAGGGGAACACCATATATTTT
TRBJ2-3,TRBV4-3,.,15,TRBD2,CASSQSRGDTDTQYF,TGCGCCAGCAGCCAATCGCGGGGGGACACAGATACGCAGTATTTT
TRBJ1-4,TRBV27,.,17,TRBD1,CASSLSYTGGTNEKLFF,TGTGCCAGCAGTTTATCGTATACAGGGGGCACTAATGAAAAACTGTTTTTT
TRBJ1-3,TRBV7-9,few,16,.,CASSLTAGGSGNTIYF,TGTGCCAGCAGCTTGACCGCCGGAGGCTCTGGAAACACCATATATTTT
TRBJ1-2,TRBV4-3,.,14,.,CASSPRTTNYGYTF,TGCGCCAGCAGCCCACGGACAACCAACTATGGCTACACCTTC
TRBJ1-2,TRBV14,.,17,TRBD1,CASSQLTGGTSDYGYTF,TGTGCCAGCAGCCAACTAACAGGGGGCACGTCTGACTATGGCTACACCTTC
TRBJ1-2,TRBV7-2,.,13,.,CASSLAQSGGYTF,TGTGCCAGCAGCTTAGCGCAGAGCGGTGGCTACACCTTC
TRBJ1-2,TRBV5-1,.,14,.,CASSLALESYGYTF,TGCGCCAGCAGCTTGGCCTTAGAGAGCTATGGCTACACCTTC